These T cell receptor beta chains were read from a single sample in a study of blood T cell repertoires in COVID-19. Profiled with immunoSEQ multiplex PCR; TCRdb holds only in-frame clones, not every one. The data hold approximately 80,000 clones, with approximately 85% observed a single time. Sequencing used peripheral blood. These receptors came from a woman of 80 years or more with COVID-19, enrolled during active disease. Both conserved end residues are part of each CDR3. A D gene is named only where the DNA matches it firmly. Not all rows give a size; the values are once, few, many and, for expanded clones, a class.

CDR3 protein: CASGWGGAFYEQYF
CDR3 DNA: TGTGCCAGCGGTTGGGGGGGCGCGTTCTACGAGCAGTACTTC
V gene: TRBV6-2/TRBV6-3
J gene: TRBJ2-7
CDR3 length: 14
clone size: -
D gene: -

CDR3 protein: CASSLLGSYNSPLHF
CDR3 DNA: TGTGCCAGTAGTCTACTAGGGTCCTATAATTCACCCCTCCACTTT
V gene: TRBV19
J gene: TRBJ1-6
CDR3 length: 15
clone size: -
D gene: -

CDR3 protein: CASKPEGGGYEQYF
CDR3 DNA: TGCGCCAGCAAACCGGAGGGAGGTGGCTACGAGCAGTACTTC
V gene: TRBV5-1
J gene: TRBJ2-7
CDR3 length: 14
clone size: -
D gene: -

CDR3 protein: CASSSWDSGYNEQFF
CDR3 DNA: TGCGCCAGCAGCTCCTGGGACAGCGGCTACAATGAGCAGTTCTTC
V gene: TRBV5-1
J gene: TRBJ2-1
CDR3 length: 15
clone size: once
D gene: TRBD1

CDR3 protein: CASSGDRARDTQYF
CDR3 DNA: TGTGCCAGCAGCGGGGACAGGGCACGGGATACGCAGTATTTT
V gene: TRBV9
J gene: TRBJ2-3
CDR3 length: 14
clone size: -
D gene: TRBD1

CDR3 protein: CASSPLAGLLYNEQFF
CDR3 DNA: TGTGCCAGCAGCCCGCTAGCGGGGCTACTATACAATGAGCAGTTCTTC
V gene: TRBV7-3
J gene: TRBJ2-1
CDR3 length: 16
clone size: -
D gene: TRBD2

CDR3 protein: CATSEFRDRGLTGELFF
CDR3 DNA: TGTGCCACCAGTGAGTTTAGGGACAGGGGGCTTACCGGGGAGCTGTTTTTT
V gene: TRBV24-1
J gene: TRBJ2-2
CDR3 length: 17
clone size: -
D gene: TRBD1

CDR3 protein: CSGTRVNEQFF
CDR3 DNA: TGCAGCGGAACCAGGGTTAATGAGCAGTTCTTC
V gene: TRBV29-1
J gene: TRBJ2-1
CDR3 length: 11
clone size: -
D gene: -

CDR3 protein: CASSGTGSSYEQYF
CDR3 DNA: TGTGCCAGCTCAGGAACCGGGAGCTCCTACGAGCAGTACTTC
V gene: TRBV18
J gene: TRBJ2-7
CDR3 length: 14
clone size: -
D gene: -

CDR3 protein: CASSTIRDRVQQPQHF
CDR3 DNA: TGTGCCAGCAGTACCATCCGGGACAGGGTTCAGCAGCCCCAGCATTTT
V gene: TRBV28
J gene: TRBJ1-5
CDR3 length: 16
clone size: -
D gene: TRBD1

CDR3 protein: CASSPQGGMDTEAFF
CDR3 DNA: TGTGCCAGCTCACCACAGGGGGGGATGGACACTGAAGCTTTCTTT
V gene: TRBV18
J gene: TRBJ1-1
CDR3 length: 15
clone size: -
D gene: -

CDR3 protein: CASSLGQGTYGYTF
CDR3 DNA: TGTGCCAGCAGTCTGGGACAGGGGACCTATGGCTACACCTTC
V gene: TRBV27
J gene: TRBJ1-2
CDR3 length: 14
clone size: -
D gene: TRBD1

CDR3 protein: CASSERTGGVQPQHF
CDR3 DNA: TGTGCCAGCAGTGAACGGACAGGGGGCGTGCAGCCCCAGCATTTT
V gene: TRBV6-1
J gene: TRBJ1-5
CDR3 length: 15
clone size: -
D gene: TRBD1

CDR3 protein: CASSVDRGPTSTDTQYF
CDR3 DNA: TGTGCCAGCAGCGTCGACAGGGGGCCAACTAGCACAGATACGCAGTATTTT
V gene: TRBV9
J gene: TRBJ2-3
CDR3 length: 17
clone size: -
D gene: TRBD1

CDR3 protein: CASSSRDTRNQPQHF
CDR3 DNA: TGTGCCAGCAGTTCCCGGGACACCCGCAATCAGCCCCAGCATTTT
V gene: TRBV6-2/TRBV6-3
J gene: TRBJ1-5
CDR3 length: 15
clone size: -
D gene: -

CDR3 protein: CASSLHGTGDYGYTF
CDR3 DNA: TGTGCCAGCAGTCTCCACGGGACAGGGGATTATGGCTACACCTTC
V gene: TRBV28
J gene: TRBJ1-2
CDR3 length: 15
clone size: -
D gene: TRBD1

CDR3 protein: CASSFGSSRFF
CDR3 DNA: TGTGCCAGCAGTTTTGGGTCTAGTCGGTTCTTC
V gene: TRBV12-3/TRBV12-4
J gene: TRBJ2-1
CDR3 length: 11
clone size: -
D gene: -

CDR3 protein: CASSIDPNTEAFF
CDR3 DNA: TGTGCCAGTAGTATAGATCCTAACACTGAAGCTTTCTTT
V gene: TRBV19
J gene: TRBJ1-1
CDR3 length: 13
clone size: -
D gene: -

CDR3 protein: CASERRAPNYGYTF
CDR3 DNA: TGTGCCAGCGAGAGGAGGGCCCCGAACTATGGCTACACCTTC
V gene: TRBV6-5
J gene: TRBJ1-2
CDR3 length: 14
clone size: -
D gene: -

CDR3 protein: CAIAGRRGEEAKNIQYF
CDR3 DNA: TGTGCCATTGCCGGTCGACGCGGAGAGGAGGCCAAAAACATTCAGTACTTC
V gene: TRBV7-9
J gene: TRBJ2-4
CDR3 length: 17
clone size: -
D gene: -

CDR3 protein: CASRSLQALDEQYF
CDR3 DNA: TGTGCCAGCAGATCACTACAAGCTCTGGACGAGCAGTACTTC
V gene: TRBV6-5
J gene: TRBJ2-7
CDR3 length: 14
clone size: -
D gene: -

CDR3 protein: CASSMNRAPSEQYF
CDR3 DNA: TGTGCCAGTAGTATGAACAGGGCCCCCTCGGAGCAGTACTTC
V gene: TRBV19
J gene: TRBJ2-7
CDR3 length: 14
clone size: -
D gene: -

CDR3 protein: CASSRNTGSYGYTF
CDR3 DNA: TGTGCCAGCAGCCGCAATACCGGGTCCTATGGCTACACCTTC
V gene: TRBV3-1/TRBV3-2
J gene: TRBJ1-2
CDR3 length: 14
clone size: -
D gene: -

CDR3 protein: CASSGGRDRPYEQYF
CDR3 DNA: TGTGCCAGCAGTGGAGGGCGGGACAGACCCTACGAGCAGTACTTC
V gene: TRBV2
J gene: TRBJ2-7
CDR3 length: 15
clone size: few
D gene: -

CDR3 protein: CATRSSGRATTDTQYF
CDR3 DNA: TGTGCCACCAGATCTAGCGGGAGGGCCACGACAGATACGCAGTATTTT
V gene: TRBV24-1
J gene: TRBJ2-3
CDR3 length: 16
clone size: -
D gene: TRBD2

CDR3 protein: CASSEVGQGLLNF
CDR3 DNA: TGTGCCAGCAGTGAAGTCGGACAGGGCCTCTTGAATTTT
V gene: TRBV2
J gene: TRBJ2-3
CDR3 length: 13
clone size: -
D gene: TRBD1

CDR3 protein: CASTGRGGGNQPQHF
CDR3 DNA: TGTGCCAGCACAGGTCGGGGGGGAGGGAATCAGCCCCAGCATTTT
V gene: TRBV27
J gene: TRBJ1-5
CDR3 length: 15
clone size: -
D gene: -

CDR3 protein: CASSYGSALDEQYF
CDR3 DNA: TGTGCCAGCAGTTATGGCTCTGCCCTCGACGAGCAGTACTTC
V gene: TRBV6-2/TRBV6-3
J gene: TRBJ2-7
CDR3 length: 14
clone size: once
D gene: -

CDR3 protein: CASSQDGQGTDQPQHF
CDR3 DNA: TGTGCCAGCAGCCAAGATGGACAGGGGACCGACCAGCCCCAGCATTTT
V gene: TRBV4-2
J gene: TRBJ1-5
CDR3 length: 16
clone size: -
D gene: TRBD1

CDR3 protein: CAIKGDTDTQYF
CDR3 DNA: TGTGCCATCAAAGGGGACACAGATACGCAGTATTTT
V gene: TRBV10-3
J gene: TRBJ2-3
CDR3 length: 12
clone size: once
D gene: -

CDR3 protein: CASSSAGAEEQYF
CDR3 DNA: TGTGCCAGCAGCTCCGCGGGGGCTGAAGAGCAGTACTTC
V gene: TRBV11-2
J gene: TRBJ2-7
CDR3 length: 13
clone size: -
D gene: -

CDR3 protein: CTSSQISTGENTEAFF
CDR3 DNA: TGCACCAGCAGCCAGATTTCGACAGGGGAGAACACTGAAGCTTTCTTT
V gene: TRBV1
J gene: TRBJ1-1
CDR3 length: 16
clone size: -
D gene: -

CDR3 protein: CASSPTGRRDEKLFF
CDR3 DNA: TGTGCCAGCAGCCCGACAGGGCGACGGGATGAAAAACTGTTTTTT
V gene: TRBV7-3
J gene: TRBJ1-4
CDR3 length: 15
clone size: -
D gene: TRBD1

CDR3 protein: CASSYWRGELFF
CDR3 DNA: TGTGCCAGCAGTTATTGGAGGGGGGAGCTGTTTTTT
V gene: TRBV6-5
J gene: TRBJ2-2
CDR3 length: 12
clone size: few
D gene: -

CDR3 protein: CASRQGREKLFF
CDR3 DNA: TGTGCCAGCAGACAGGGGAGGGAAAAACTGTTTTTT
V gene: TRBV27
J gene: TRBJ1-4
CDR3 length: 12
clone size: -
D gene: TRBD1

CDR3 protein: CASSKGTDSANEKLFF
CDR3 DNA: TGTGCCAGCAGCAAGGGAACCGACAGCGCTAATGAAAAACTGTTTTTT
V gene: TRBV21-1
J gene: TRBJ1-4
CDR3 length: 16
clone size: once
D gene: -

CDR3 protein: CASSLEISGREQYF
CDR3 DNA: TGTGCCAGCAGCTTAGAGATTAGCGGGAGGGAGCAGTACTTC
V gene: TRBV11-2
J gene: TRBJ2-7
CDR3 length: 14
clone size: -
D gene: TRBD2

CDR3 protein: CAMSGVNGIGDGYTF
CDR3 DNA: TGTGCCATGTCAGGGGTAAATGGGATAGGGGATGGCTACACCTTC
V gene: TRBV10-3
J gene: TRBJ1-2
CDR3 length: 15
clone size: -
D gene: -

CDR3 protein: CASSLDAGTDTQYF
CDR3 DNA: TGTGCCAGCAGCTTAGACGCGGGGACAGATACGCAGTATTTT
V gene: TRBV11-2
J gene: TRBJ2-3
CDR3 length: 14
clone size: -
D gene: -

CDR3 protein: CASSALAGGLGEQFF
CDR3 DNA: TGTGCCAGCAGCGCACTAGCGGGGGGGCTTGGTGAGCAGTTCTTC
V gene: TRBV7-9
J gene: TRBJ2-1
CDR3 length: 15
clone size: -
D gene: TRBD2

CDR3 protein: CASSQGGSITGELFF
CDR3 DNA: TGTGCCAGCAGCCAAGGCGGGAGTATCACCGGGGAGCTGTTTTTT
V gene: TRBV3-1/TRBV3-2
J gene: TRBJ2-2
CDR3 length: 15
clone size: -
D gene: TRBD2

CDR3 protein: CASRPLGGSYEQYF
CDR3 DNA: TGTGCCAGCAGACCCTTGGGGGGCTCCTACGAGCAGTACTTC
V gene: TRBV7-9
J gene: TRBJ2-7
CDR3 length: 14
clone size: -
D gene: -

CDR3 protein: CASSDRGQTQYF
CDR3 DNA: TGTGCCAGCAGCGACAGGGGACAGACCCAGTACTTC
V gene: TRBV12-3/TRBV12-4
J gene: TRBJ2-5
CDR3 length: 12
clone size: -
D gene: TRBD1

CDR3 protein: CASRRWDRTTEAFF
CDR3 DNA: TGTGCCAGCAGACGATGGGACAGGACCACTGAAGCTTTCTTT
V gene: TRBV6-5
J gene: TRBJ1-1
CDR3 length: 14
clone size: -
D gene: TRBD1

CDR3 protein: CASSLRDRGGSNYGYTF
CDR3 DNA: TGTGCCAGCAGTCTCCGGGACAGGGGGGGTAGTAACTATGGCTACACCTTC
V gene: TRBV2
J gene: TRBJ1-2
CDR3 length: 17
clone size: -
D gene: TRBD1

CDR3 protein: CASRPGSIQGREQYF
CDR3 DNA: TGTGCCAGCAGGCCAGGGTCGATTCAGGGAAGGGAGCAGTACTTC
V gene: TRBV6-5
J gene: TRBJ2-7
CDR3 length: 15
clone size: -
D gene: -

CDR3 protein: CASSLLQGAYTDTQYF
CDR3 DNA: TGCGCCAGCAGCTTGTTACAGGGGGCCTACACAGATACGCAGTATTTT
V gene: TRBV5-1
J gene: TRBJ2-3
CDR3 length: 16
clone size: -
D gene: TRBD1

CDR3 protein: CASTLNSATNEKLFF
CDR3 DNA: TGTGCCAGCACCCTGAACAGTGCAACTAATGAAAAACTGTTTTTT
V gene: TRBV5-5
J gene: TRBJ1-4
CDR3 length: 15
clone size: -
D gene: -

CDR3 protein: CASSVGTGNTEAFF
CDR3 DNA: TGTGCCAGCAGCGTCGGGACAGGGAACACTGAAGCTTTCTTT
V gene: TRBV11-3
J gene: TRBJ1-1
CDR3 length: 14
clone size: -
D gene: TRBD1

CDR3 protein: CASRGQLHSPLHF
CDR3 DNA: TGTGCCAGCAGGGGCCAACTGCATTCACCCCTCCACTTT
V gene: TRBV2
J gene: TRBJ1-6
CDR3 length: 13
clone size: -
D gene: -

CDR3 protein: CASSLTGKDTQYF
CDR3 DNA: TGCGCCAGCTCGTTAACAGGGAAAGATACGCAGTATTTT
V gene: TRBV10-1
J gene: TRBJ2-3
CDR3 length: 13
clone size: -
D gene: -

CDR3 protein: CASSTMTSGSSNEQFF
CDR3 DNA: TGTGCCAGTAGTACCATGACTAGCGGGAGCTCCAATGAGCAGTTCTTC
V gene: TRBV19
J gene: TRBJ2-1
CDR3 length: 16
clone size: -
D gene: TRBD2

CDR3 protein: CASSSRRERGGLDEQFF
CDR3 DNA: TGTGCCAGCAGCTCCCGCCGGGAGCGGGGGGGCCTGGATGAGCAGTTCTTC
V gene: TRBV11-3
J gene: TRBJ2-1
CDR3 length: 17
clone size: -
D gene: TRBD2

CDR3 protein: CAWSFLIQGAWNSPLHF
CDR3 DNA: TGTGCCTGGAGTTTCTTGATCCAGGGGGCATGGAATTCACCCCTCCACTTT
V gene: TRBV30
J gene: TRBJ1-6
CDR3 length: 17
clone size: -
D gene: TRBD1

CDR3 protein: CASSYSTGAGSPLHF
CDR3 DNA: TGTGCCAGCAGTTACTCTACAGGGGCCGGCTCACCCCTCCACTTT
V gene: TRBV6-2/TRBV6-3
J gene: TRBJ1-6
CDR3 length: 15
clone size: -
D gene: TRBD1